This TCR beta chain derives from a study of T-cell reconstitution after alpha-beta-depleted transplantation in children. Study conclusions and caveats: T-cell numbers and diversity, one year after transplant, stemmed largely from T cells that were newly produced. Where alpha-beta T cells came from about two months after transplant was reportedly several hundred expanded graft clones. Recipient T cells and thymic progenitors that survived gave rise to the high TCRbeta diversity observed at day 60 in some patients.

This clonotype was seen only a few times. Its specificity is unknown. The CDR3 has 15 residues. Germline CDR1 is DFQATT and CDR2 is SNEGSKA (reference sequence). V was cut by 6 bases and J by 2 bases, with 20 bases left in between. As it was prepared, the TCRbeta library received unique molecular identifiers. From the PCR reads, TCRdb called clonotypes with MiXCR, one entry per CDR3 protein. Seen here are 350,000 to 500,000 distinct CDR3 sequences, around two fifths observed once, and the top ten hold roughly a quarter. Sequenced material: PBMCs, taken before TCRalphabeta/CD19-depleted stem cell transplant. This chain uses TRBV20-1 with TRBJ2-7; TRBD1 or TRBD2 may be the D gene (6 bases each). This TCR was sampled from a girl aged 2 to 9 with aplastic anemia, due to receive a stem cell transplant. The CDR3 DNA sequence: TGCAGTGCCCCAAAGGGGGGAGGAGGGCCCTACGAGCAGTACTTC. This encodes CSAPKGGGGPYEQYF.